The T cell receptor (beta chain) described here comes from a study of T-cell memory formation after mild COVID-19 (dated by TCRdb to the early 2020s). For context, the study as a whole: TCR sequence clusters from the two donors were found to be largely donor specific. T-cell clones expanding and contracting after mild COVID-19 in two donors were tracked by longitudinal TCRalpha and TCRbeta repertoire sequencing. Two young, previously healthy adult volunteers, one female and one male, were included in the cohort. Overall study outcomes, separate from this receptor: Some responding clones were detected in pre-infection memory, which suggested that pre-existing cross-reactive memory T cells had joined the SARS-CoV-2 response. From day 15 to 85, contracting clones showed balanced CD4/CD8 phenotypes, whereas a second wave of clones that expanded from day 15 to 37 leaned towards CD4+. Contracting CD4+ clones were found mainly in CM and EM memory subsets, while CD8+ clones were enriched in EMRA. The second-wave clones that peaked on day 37 were not confirmed to be SARS-CoV-2 specific. Only a couple of mild cases were covered in the study, and larger cohorts including severe cases with pre-infection samples were considered necessary.

Comment on this clonotype: The antigen it recognizes is unknown. No base quality values were provided; no much bigger clone lies one nucleotide off.

Sequencing used an Illumina NovaSeq 6000. TCRalpha and TCRbeta cDNA libraries were constructed by 5'RACE with constant-segment primers, with sample barcodes and unique molecular identifiers being introduced. RNA was extracted from every sample with Trizol reagent. Library amplification was performed in two PCR steps, and a second sample barcode and Illumina TruSeq adapters were introduced in the second step. Libraries were sequenced on an Illumina NovaSeq with 2 x 150 bp paired-end reads. In the paper's pipeline: Reads were demultiplexed and collapsed into UMI-guided consensus sequences with migec v1.2.7. With mixcr v2.1.11, UMI consensuses were aligned to TRA and TRB V and J templates and assembled into clonotypes. Expanded or contracted clonotypes were those called significant by both edgeR and NoisET, with noise models trained on biological replicates. For edgeR calls, the cutoffs were a false discovery rate-adjusted p below 0.01 and a log2 fold-change threshold of 1. As an exploratory analysis of dynamics, max-normalized trajectories of the 1000 most abundant clonotypes were examined by PCA with hierarchical clustering. Separately sequenced CD4+ and CD8+ repertoires were used to assign a CD4 or CD8 phenotype to each responding clone. The public sequencing data were trimmed at Q25 with fastp and processed into clonotypes with MiXCR by TCRdb, which kept only in-frame beta chains. Under each unique CDR3 protein, matching rows form one entry showing the most common genes and DNA. TCRdb's processing, not the study's, gives the V and J calls here. The sample contains approximately 350,000 distinct CDR3 sequences, 25% to 30% of them found a single time. Roughly 13% of the sample comes from the top ten.

The CDR3 runs 17 amino acids, cysteine and phenylalanine included. Solely the CDR3 DNA is kept, with 51 bases framed from the first base. Trimming removed 6 bases from V and 0 bases from J; the gene matches leave 7 bases unexplained. CDR1 SNHLY and CDR2 FYNNEI are derived from the germline V gene. PBMCs were isolated by Ficoll-Paque density gradient centrifugation. The sequencing input was PBMCs or a T cell subset sorted from them (not recorded which). This chain is built from TRBV2 and TRBJ2-3; TRBD2 fits 12 bases in the junction. The receptor was isolated from an adult woman who had mild COVID-19 (a few samples of this study predate the infection). The sample titles of this study are shuffled in the database, so cell type and time point are left out; the donor was told from shared clones. The CDR3 sequence is CASSPMTSGGSTDTQYF. In nucleotide form, the sequence is TGTGCCAGCAGCCCGATGACTAGCGGGGGAAGCACAGATACGCAGTATTTT.